This T cell receptor beta chain stems from a study of blood T cell repertoires in COVID-19. Study context: From the United States, Italy and Spain came samples of acute and convalescent COVID-19.

Study members were between roughly 18 and 90 years old and lived in roughly 24 US regions. The study recruited exposed participants who had met a COVID-19 case within 2 weeks before entry. In the original processing: Estimation of nucleated cell counts relied on the amplification of reference gene primers. Repertoires were generated with immunoSEQ multiplex PCR, while TCRdb's copy carries only in-frame clones and drops some. The V and J calls and clone size were taken over from that table, and D and trimming were inferred from the DNA. The sample holds around 140,000 clones, approximately 86% seen once. From germline, CDR1 is MDHEN and CDR2 SYDVKM. Germline trimming cut 3 bases from V and 5 bases from J; bases unmatched to any gene: 3. This CDR3 is built from 13 residues.

The sequence derives from a middle-aged woman who had been exposed to COVID-19. This sequence joins TRBV28 and TRBJ2-7; TRBD1 aligns across 8 bases. Sequencing was performed on PBMCs or T cells enriched from blood (not recorded which). CDR3 sequence reads: CASSLSRGHEQYF. In DNA, the CDR3 is TGTGCCAGCAGTTTGAGCAGGGGGCACGAGCAGTACTTC.